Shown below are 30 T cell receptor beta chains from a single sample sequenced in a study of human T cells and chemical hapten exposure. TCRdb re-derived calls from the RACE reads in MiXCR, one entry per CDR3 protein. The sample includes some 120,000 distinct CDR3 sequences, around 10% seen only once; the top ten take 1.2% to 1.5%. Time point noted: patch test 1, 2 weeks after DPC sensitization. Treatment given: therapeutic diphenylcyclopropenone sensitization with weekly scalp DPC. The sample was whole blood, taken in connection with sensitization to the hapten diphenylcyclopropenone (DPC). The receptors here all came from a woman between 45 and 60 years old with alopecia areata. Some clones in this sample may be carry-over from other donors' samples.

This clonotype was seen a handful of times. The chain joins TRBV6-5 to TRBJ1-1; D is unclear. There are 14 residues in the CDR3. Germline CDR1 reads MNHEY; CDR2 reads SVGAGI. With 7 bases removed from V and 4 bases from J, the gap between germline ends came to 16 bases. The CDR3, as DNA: TGTGCCAGCACCCCGGCGAAGGAACGCACTGAAGCTTTCTTT. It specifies CASTPAKERTEAFF.

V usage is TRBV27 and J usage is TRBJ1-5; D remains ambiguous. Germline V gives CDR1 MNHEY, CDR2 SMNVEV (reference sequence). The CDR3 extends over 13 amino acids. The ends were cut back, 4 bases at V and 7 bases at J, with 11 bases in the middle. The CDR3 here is CASSSSRGQPQHF. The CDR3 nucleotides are TGTGCCAGCAGTTCCTCCCGAGGCCAGCCCCAGCATTTT.

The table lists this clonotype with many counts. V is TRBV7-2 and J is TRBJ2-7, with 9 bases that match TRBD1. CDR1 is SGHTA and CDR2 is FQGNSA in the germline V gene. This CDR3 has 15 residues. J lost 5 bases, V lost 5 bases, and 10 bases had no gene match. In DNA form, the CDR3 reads TGTGCCAGCAGCCATCCCGGGACAGGGTTCCACGAGCAGTACTTC. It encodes CASSHPGTGFHEQYF.

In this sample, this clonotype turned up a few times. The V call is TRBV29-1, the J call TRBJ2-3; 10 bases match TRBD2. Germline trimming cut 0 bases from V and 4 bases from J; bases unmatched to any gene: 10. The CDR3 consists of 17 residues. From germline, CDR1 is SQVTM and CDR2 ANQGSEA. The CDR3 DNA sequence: TGCAGCGTTGAAGATCAAGGACTAGCGGTGGGGCCAGATACGCAGTATTTT. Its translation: CSVEDQGLAVGPDTQYF.

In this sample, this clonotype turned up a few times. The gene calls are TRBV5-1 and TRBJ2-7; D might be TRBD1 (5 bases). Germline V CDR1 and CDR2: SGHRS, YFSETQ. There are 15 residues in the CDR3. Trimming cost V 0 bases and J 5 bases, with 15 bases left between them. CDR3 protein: CASSLEDTTTDEQYF. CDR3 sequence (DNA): TGCGCCAGCAGCTTGGAGGACACCACCACGGACGAGCAGTACTTC.

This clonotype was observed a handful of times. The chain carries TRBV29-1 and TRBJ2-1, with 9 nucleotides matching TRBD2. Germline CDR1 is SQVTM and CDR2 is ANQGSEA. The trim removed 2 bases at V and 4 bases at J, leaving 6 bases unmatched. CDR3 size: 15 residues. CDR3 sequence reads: CSVESASGVYNEQFF. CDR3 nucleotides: TGCAGCGTTGAATCGGCTAGCGGGGTTTACAATGAGCAGTTCTTC.

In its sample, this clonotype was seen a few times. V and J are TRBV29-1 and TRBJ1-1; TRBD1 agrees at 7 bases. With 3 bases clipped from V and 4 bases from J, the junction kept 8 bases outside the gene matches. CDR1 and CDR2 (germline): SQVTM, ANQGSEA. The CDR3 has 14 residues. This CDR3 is CSVDSTGKATEAFF. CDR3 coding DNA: TGCAGCGTTGACTCGACAGGGAAGGCCACTGAAGCTTTCTTT. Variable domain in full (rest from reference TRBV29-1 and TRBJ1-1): SAVISQKPSRDICQRGTSLTIQCQVDSQVTMMFWYRQQPGQSLTLIATANQGSEATYESGFVIDKFPISRPNLTFSTLTVSNMSPEDSSIYLCSVDSTGKATEAFFGQGTRLTVV.

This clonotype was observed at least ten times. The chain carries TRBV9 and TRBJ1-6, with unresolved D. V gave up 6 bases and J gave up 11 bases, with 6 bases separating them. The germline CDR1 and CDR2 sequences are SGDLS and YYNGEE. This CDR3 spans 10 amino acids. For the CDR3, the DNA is TGTGCCAGCACCTCCGCACCCCTCCACTTT. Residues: CASTSAPLHF.

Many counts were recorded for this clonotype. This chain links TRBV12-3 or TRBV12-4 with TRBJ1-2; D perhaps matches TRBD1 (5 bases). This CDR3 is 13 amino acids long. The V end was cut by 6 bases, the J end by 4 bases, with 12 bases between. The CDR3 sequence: CASSPDNPYGYTF. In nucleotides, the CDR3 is TGTGCCAGCAGCCCGGACAACCCCTATGGCTACACCTTC.

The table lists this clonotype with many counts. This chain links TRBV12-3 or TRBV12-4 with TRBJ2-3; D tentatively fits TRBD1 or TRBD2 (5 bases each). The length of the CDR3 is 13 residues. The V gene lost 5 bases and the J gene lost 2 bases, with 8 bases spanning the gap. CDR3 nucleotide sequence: TGTGCCAGCAGTATCGGGGCCACAGATACGCAGTATTTT. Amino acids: CASSIGATDTQYF.

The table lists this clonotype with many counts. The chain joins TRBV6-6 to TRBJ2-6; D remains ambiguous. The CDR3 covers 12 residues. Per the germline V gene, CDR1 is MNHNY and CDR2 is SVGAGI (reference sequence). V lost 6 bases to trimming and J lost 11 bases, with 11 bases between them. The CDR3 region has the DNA TGTGCCAGCAGCCCCCGTGGGGACGTCCTGACTTTC. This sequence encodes CASSPRGDVLTF.

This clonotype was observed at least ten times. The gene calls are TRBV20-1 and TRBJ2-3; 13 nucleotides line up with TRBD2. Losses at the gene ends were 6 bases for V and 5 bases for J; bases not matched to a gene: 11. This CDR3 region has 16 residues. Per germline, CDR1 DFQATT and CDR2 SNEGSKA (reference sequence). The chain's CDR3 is CSAPRTSGSFGDTQYF. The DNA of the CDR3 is TGCAGTGCCCCAAGGACTAGCGGGAGCTTTGGAGATACGCAGTATTTT.

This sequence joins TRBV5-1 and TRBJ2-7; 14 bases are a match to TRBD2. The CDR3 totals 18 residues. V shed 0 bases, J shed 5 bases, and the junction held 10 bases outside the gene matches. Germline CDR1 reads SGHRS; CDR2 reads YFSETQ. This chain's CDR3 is CASSLAPGLAGARDEQYF. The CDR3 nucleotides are TGCGCCAGCAGCTTGGCTCCGGGACTAGCGGGGGCCCGTGACGAGCAGTACTTC.

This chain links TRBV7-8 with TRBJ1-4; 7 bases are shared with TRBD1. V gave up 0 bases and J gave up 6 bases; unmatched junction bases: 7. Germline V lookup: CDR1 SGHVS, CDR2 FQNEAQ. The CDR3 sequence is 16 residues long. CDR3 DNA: TGTGCCAGCAGCTTAGCGCGACAGGGCTTGGATGAAAAACTGTTTTTT. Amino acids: CASSLARQGLDEKLFF.

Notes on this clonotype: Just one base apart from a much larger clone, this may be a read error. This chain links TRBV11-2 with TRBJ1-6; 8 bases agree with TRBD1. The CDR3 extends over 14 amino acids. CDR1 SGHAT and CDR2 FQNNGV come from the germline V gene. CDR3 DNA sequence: TGTGTCAGCAGCAGGGGGCGGCTAAATTCACCCCTCCACTTT. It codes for CVSSRGRLNSPLHF.

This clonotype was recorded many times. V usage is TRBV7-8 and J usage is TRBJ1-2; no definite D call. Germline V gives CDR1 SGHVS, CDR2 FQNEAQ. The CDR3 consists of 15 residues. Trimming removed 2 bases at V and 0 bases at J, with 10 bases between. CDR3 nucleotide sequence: TGTGCCAGCAGCTTAAATAGCAGGCCTAACTATGGCTACACCTTC. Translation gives CASSLNSRPNYGYTF.

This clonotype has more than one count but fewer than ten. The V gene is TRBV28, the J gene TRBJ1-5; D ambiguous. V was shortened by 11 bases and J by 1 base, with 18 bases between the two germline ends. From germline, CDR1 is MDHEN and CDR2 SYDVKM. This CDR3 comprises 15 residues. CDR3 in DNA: TGTGCCTTCTCCTCCGGGATGGGCAGCAATCAGCCCCAGCATTTT. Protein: CAFSSGMGSNQPQHF.

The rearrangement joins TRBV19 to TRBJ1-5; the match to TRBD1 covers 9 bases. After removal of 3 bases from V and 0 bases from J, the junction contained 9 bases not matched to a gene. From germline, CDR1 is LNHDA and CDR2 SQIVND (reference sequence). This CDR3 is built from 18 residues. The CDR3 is CASSIAGTGIYSNQPQHF. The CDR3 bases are TGTGCCAGTAGTATCGCCGGGACAGGGATTTATAGCAATCAGCCCCAGCATTTT.

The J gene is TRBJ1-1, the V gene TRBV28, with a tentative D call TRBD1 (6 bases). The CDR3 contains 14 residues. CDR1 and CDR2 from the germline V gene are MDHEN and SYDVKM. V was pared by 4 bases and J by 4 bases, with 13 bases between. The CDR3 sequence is CASSSPGQFTEAFF. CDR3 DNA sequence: TGTGCCAGCAGTTCCCCAGGACAGTTCACTGAAGCTTTCTTT.

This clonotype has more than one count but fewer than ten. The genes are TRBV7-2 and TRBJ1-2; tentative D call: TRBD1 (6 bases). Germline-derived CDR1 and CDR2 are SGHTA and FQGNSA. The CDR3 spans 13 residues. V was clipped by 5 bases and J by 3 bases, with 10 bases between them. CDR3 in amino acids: CASSEDSYYGYTF. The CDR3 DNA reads TGTGCCAGCAGCGAGGACAGCTACTATGGCTACACCTTC.

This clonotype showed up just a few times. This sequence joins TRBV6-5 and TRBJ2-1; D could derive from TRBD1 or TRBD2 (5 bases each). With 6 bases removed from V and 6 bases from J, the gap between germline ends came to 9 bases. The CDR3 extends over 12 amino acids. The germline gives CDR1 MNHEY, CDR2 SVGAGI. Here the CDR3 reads CASRPGPNEQFF. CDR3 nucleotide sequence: TGTGCCAGCAGGCCGGGACCCAATGAGCAGTTCTTC.

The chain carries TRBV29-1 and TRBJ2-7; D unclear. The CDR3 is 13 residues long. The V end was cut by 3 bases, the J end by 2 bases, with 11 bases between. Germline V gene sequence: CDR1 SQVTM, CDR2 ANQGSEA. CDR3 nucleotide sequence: TGCAGCGTTGAGTCTCACATTACCTACGAGCAGTACTTC. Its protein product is CSVESHITYEQYF.

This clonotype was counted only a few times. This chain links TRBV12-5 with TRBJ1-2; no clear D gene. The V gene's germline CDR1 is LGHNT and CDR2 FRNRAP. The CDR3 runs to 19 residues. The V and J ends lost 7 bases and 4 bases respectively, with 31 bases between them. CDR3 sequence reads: CASVTSQRRGSRDPYGYTF. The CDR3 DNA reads TGTGCTAGTGTTACATCACAGAGGCGGGGATCCCGCGACCCCTATGGCTACACCTTC.

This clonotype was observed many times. CDR3 in amino acids: CASRSLIQYF. DNA for the CDR3: TGTGCCAGCAGGAGCCTCATTCAGTACTTC. The rearrangement links TRBV2 to TRBJ2-4; no clear D. Trimming removed 6 bases from V and 9 bases from J, with 6 bases in between. The CDR3 has 10 amino acids. Per germline, CDR1 SNHLY and CDR2 FYNNEI.

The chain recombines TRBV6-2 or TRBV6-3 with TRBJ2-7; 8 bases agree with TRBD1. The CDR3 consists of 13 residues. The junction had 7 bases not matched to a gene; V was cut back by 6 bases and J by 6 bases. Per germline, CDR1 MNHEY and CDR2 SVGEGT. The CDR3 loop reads CASRRDRWSEQYF. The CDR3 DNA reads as TGTGCCAGCAGACGGGACAGGTGGTCCGAGCAGTACTTC.

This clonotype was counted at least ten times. The DNA for the CDR3 is TGTGCCAGCAGCCAAGAAGTTCCACAGCGGAGTTCACCCCTCCACTTT. It translates to CASSQEVPQRSSPLHF. This rearrangement joins TRBV3-1 to TRBJ1-6, with unresolved D. Germline assignment: CDR1 LGHDT and CDR2 YNNKEL (reference sequence). Trimming took 0 bases from V and 9 from J, leaving 15 bases between them. The CDR3 totals 16 residues.

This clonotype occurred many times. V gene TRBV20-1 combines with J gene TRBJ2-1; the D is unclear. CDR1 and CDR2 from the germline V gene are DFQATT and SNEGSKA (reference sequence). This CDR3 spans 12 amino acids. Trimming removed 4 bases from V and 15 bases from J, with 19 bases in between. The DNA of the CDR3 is TGCAGTGCTACCCCCGACCACCCGGGCGTGTTCTTC. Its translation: CSATPDHPGVFF.

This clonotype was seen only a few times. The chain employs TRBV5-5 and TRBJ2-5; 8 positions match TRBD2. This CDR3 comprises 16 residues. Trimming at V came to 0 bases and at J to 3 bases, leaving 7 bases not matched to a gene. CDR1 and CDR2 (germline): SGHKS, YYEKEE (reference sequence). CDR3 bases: TGTGCCAGCAGCTTGGTGCCTAGCGGGCGAGAAGAGACCCAGTACTTC. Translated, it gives CASSLVPSGREETQYF.

CDR3 sequence: CASSLVPSSTVLDYNEQFF. The CDR3 bases are TGCGCCAGCAGCTTGGTCCCCTCTTCGACAGTTCTGGACTACAATGAGCAGTTCTTC. The rearrangement joins TRBV5-1 to TRBJ2-1; D might be TRBD1 (5 bases). The length of the CDR3 is 19 residues. Trimming left V 0 bases short and J 3 bases short, with 22 bases between. Germline assignment: CDR1 SGHRS and CDR2 YFSETQ.

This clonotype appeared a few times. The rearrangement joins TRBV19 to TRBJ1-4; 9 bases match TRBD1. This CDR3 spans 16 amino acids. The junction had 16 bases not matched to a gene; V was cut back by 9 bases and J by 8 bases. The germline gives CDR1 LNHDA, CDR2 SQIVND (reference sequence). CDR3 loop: CASGSGTGIGLEKLFF. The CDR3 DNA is TGTGCCAGCGGCTCCGGGACAGGGATCGGCTTGGAAAAACTGTTTTTT. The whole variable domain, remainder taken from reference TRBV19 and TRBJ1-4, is DGGITQSPKYLFRKEGQNVTLSCEQNLNHDAMYWYRQDPGQGLRLIYYSQIVNDFQKGDIAEGYSVSREKKESFPLTVTSAQKNPTAFYLCASGSGTGIGLEKLFFGSGTQLSVL.